This T cell receptor beta chain was sequenced for a study of cytomegalovirus exposure and HLA in healthy donors. General study findings and limits: Cytomegalovirus association was listed for 150 or so TCR beta chains. A later analysis reported that several of the most significant clusters appeared to be linked to common viral pathogens, among them Epstein-Barr virus.

A note on this clone: Its antigen is not identified.

It was with 60 Vbeta and 13 Jbeta primers that the PCR ran. Clones were sequenced by immunoSEQ multiplex PCR, and TCRdb holds only the in-frame ones, with some missing. Here the sample spans more than 100,000 clones, around 79% being singletons. The ends were cut back, 3 bases at V and 2 bases at J, with 11 bases in the middle. This CDR3 contains 15 residues. The germline gives CDR1 KGHSH, CDR2 LQKENI. The sample comprised PBMCs. The genes are TRBV18 and TRBJ1-3; a weak D match, TRBD1 (5 bases). This clonotype was sampled from a woman aged 40 to 50 in good health and CMV-seronegative. This CDR3 reads CASSPGQGPGNTIYF. The CDR3 nucleotides are TGTGCCAGCTCACCTGGTCAGGGTCCTGGAAACACCATATATTTT.